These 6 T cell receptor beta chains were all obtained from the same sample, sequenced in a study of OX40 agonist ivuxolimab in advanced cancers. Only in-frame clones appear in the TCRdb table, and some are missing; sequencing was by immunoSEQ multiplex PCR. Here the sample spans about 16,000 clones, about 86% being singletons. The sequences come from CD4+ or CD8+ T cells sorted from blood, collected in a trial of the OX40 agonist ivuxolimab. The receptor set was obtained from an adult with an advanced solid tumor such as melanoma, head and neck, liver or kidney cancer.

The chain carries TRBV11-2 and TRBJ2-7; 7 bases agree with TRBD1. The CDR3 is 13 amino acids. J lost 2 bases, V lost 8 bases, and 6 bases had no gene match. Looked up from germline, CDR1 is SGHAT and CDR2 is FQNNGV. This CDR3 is CASGGQVTYEQYF. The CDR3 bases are TGTGCCAGCGGAGGACAGGTTACCTACGAGCAGTACTTC.

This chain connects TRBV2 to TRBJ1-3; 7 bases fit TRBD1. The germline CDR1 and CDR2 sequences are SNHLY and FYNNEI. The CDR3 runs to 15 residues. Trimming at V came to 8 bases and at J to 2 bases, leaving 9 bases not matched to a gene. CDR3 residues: CASGLEGGPGNTIYF. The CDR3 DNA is TGTGCCAGCGGTTTGGAAGGGGGCCCTGGAAACACCATATATTTT.

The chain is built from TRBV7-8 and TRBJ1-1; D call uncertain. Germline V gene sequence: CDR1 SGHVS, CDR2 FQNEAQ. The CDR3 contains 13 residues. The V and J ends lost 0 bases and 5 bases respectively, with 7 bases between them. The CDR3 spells CASSLAHGTEAFF. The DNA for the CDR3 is TGTGCCAGCAGCTTAGCGCACGGGACTGAAGCTTTCTTT.

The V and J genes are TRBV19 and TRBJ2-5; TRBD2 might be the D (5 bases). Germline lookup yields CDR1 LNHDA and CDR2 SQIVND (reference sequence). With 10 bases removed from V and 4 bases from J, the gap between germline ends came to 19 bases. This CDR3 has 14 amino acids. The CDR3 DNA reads TGTGCCACCGCGACGGGAACAGTTCCAGAGACCCAGTACTTC. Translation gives CATATGTVPETQYF.

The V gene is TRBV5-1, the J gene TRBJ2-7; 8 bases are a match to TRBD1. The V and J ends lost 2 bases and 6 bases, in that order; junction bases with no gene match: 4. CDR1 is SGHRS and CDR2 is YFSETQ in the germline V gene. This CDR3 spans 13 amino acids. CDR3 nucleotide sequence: TGCGCCAGCAGCTTTGGGACAGGAATCGAGCAGTACTTC. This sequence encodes CASSFGTGIEQYF.

CDR3 amino acids: CSVAEGDGTDTQYF. The CDR3 DNA reads as TGCAGCGTTGCGGAGGGTGACGGCACAGATACGCAGTATTTT. This rearrangement joins TRBV29-1 to TRBJ2-3; D might be TRBD2 (6 bases). CDR3 length: 14 amino acids. CDR1 is SQVTM, CDR2 ANQGSEA, per germline. V lost 4 bases and J lost 1, with 12 bases in between.